These 24 T cell receptor beta chains were all obtained from the same sample, sequenced in a study of blood T cell repertoires in COVID-19. Data came from immunoSEQ multiplex PCR; TCRdb stores just in-frame clones and leaves some out. The profile covers roughly 120,000 clones, with around three quarters appearing a single time and approximately 4% taken by the ten largest. The sequenced sample consisted of peripheral blood. These receptors originate from a woman aged 80 or over with acute or convalescent COVID-19.

This sequence joins TRBV7-3 and TRBJ2-2; no firm D call. The V gene's germline CDR1 is SGHTA and CDR2 FQGTGA. Trimming cost V 2 bases and J 9 bases, with 16 bases left between them. The CDR3 sequence is 15 residues long. The chain's CDR3 is CASSLGPPRPRELFF. In DNA form, the CDR3 reads TGTGCCAGCAGCTTAGGCCCTCCGAGGCCCCGGGAGCTGTTTTTT.

The rearrangement links TRBV7-2 to TRBJ1-1; tentatively, D is TRBD1 (5 bases). Trimming left V 4 bases short and J 0 bases short, with 15 bases between. The CDR3 has 16 amino acids. Per the germline V gene, CDR1 is SGHTA and CDR2 is FQGNSA. The CDR3 sequence: CASSSLTVAVNTEAFF. In DNA form, the CDR3 reads TGTGCCAGCAGCTCTCTGACAGTGGCGGTGAACACTGAAGCTTTCTTT.

The chain joins TRBV5-1 to TRBJ2-1; a possible D gene is TRBD2 (6 bases). The V end was cut by 1 base, the J end by 7 bases, with 15 bases between. Germline loops: CDR1 SGHRS, CDR2 YFSETQ. The CDR3 covers 15 residues. The CDR3 is CASSLMGGVGNEQFF. CDR3 bases: TGCGCCAGCAGCTTGATGGGGGGAGTGGGGAATGAGCAGTTCTTC.

V usage is TRBV21-1 and J usage is TRBJ2-3; the D segment call TRBD1 is taken from the table without a DNA check. TRBV21-1 has pseudogene status. The CDR3 is made up of 16 amino acids. This chain's CDR3 is CASSIRGQGPTDTQYF. The CDR3 DNA reads TGTGCCAGCAGCATTAGGGGACAGGGGCCCACAGATACGCAGTATTTT.

V usage is TRBV28 and J usage is TRBJ2-7; D remains unclear. Germline V gene lookup returns CDR1 MDHEN and CDR2 SYDVKM. Trimming pared 2 bases from V and 0 bases from J, leaving 8 bases between. This CDR3 region has 14 residues. CDR3 bases: TGTGCCAGCAGTTTAGCGGCAAGCTCCTACGAGCAGTACTTC. It is translated as CASSLAASSYEQYF. The variable domain in full, with the rest retrieved from reference TRBV28 and TRBJ2-7, is DVKVTQSSRYLVKRTGEKVFLECVQDMDHENMFWYRQDPGLGLRLIYFSYDVKMKEKGDIPEGYSVSREKKERFSLILESASTNQTSMYLCASSLAASSYEQYFGPGTRLTVT.

The chain uses TRBV6-2 or TRBV6-3 and TRBJ2-1, with D perhaps matching TRBD2 (6 bases). This CDR3 contains 13 residues. The germline V and J ends were trimmed by 3 bases and 4 bases, with 7 bases remaining between them. Per germline, CDR1 MNHEY and CDR2 SVGEGT. The CDR3 DNA sequence: TGTGCCAGCAGTTATGGGGGGTACAATGAGCAGTTCTTC. Amino acids: CASSYGGYNEQFF.

The DNA of the CDR3 is TGTGCCAGCAGTCCACACCTACTAGCCCGAGTGCAGTTCTTC. Protein sequence: CASSPHLLARVQFF. The chain links TRBV7-2 to TRBJ2-1; TRBD2 is a possible D gene (6 bases). The CDR3 is 14 residues long. The germline V and J ends were trimmed by 6 bases and 12 bases, with 21 bases remaining between them. CDR1 is SGHTA and CDR2 is FQGNSA in the germline V gene.

Only a few counts were recorded for this clone. One end of the junction is discordant with germline, which a read error may explain. This sequence joins TRBV4-1 and TRBJ2-3, with 11 positions matching TRBD2. The CDR3 is 21 residues long. Germline V gene lookup returns CDR1 MGHRA and CDR2 YSYEKL. The chain's CDR3 is CASSQDPVGLLLAGGPSTGDF. CDR3 coding DNA: TGCGCCAGCAGCCAAGACCCCGTGGGCCTTCTCTTAGCGGGAGGGCCATCAACTGGGGATTTT.

As DNA, the CDR3 is TGTGCCAGCGGCAGCGGGGGGGCTGCTGGGGCCAACGTCCTGACTTTC. Its protein is CASGSGGAAGANVLTF. V usage is TRBV7-2 and J usage is TRBJ2-6; 10 bases are shared with TRBD2. The CDR3 totals 16 residues. V dropped 8 bases and J dropped 2; count of bases not matched to a gene: 6. CDR1 and CDR2 from the germline V gene are SGHTA and FQGNSA.

J is TRBJ2-1 and V is TRBV28; tentatively, D is TRBD2 (5 bases). V dropped 5 bases and J dropped 5 bases, with 16 bases sitting between them. This CDR3 spans 15 amino acids. Germline assignment: CDR1 MDHEN and CDR2 SYDVKM. The CDR3 here is CASSKPTSGHNEQFF. In nucleotides, the CDR3 is TGTGCCAGCAGTAAACCGACCAGCGGCCACAATGAGCAGTTCTTC.

V gene TRBV5-6 combines with J gene TRBJ1-5; TRBD1 is a possible D gene (6 bases). The CDR3 totals 16 residues. Trimming shortened V by 4 bases and J by 3 bases, and 17 bases separated the two germline ends. Germline V gene lookup returns CDR1 SGHDT and CDR2 YYEEEE. The DNA of the CDR3 is TGTGCCAGCAGCCCGCGATCAGGGGCGCTCAATCAGCCCCAGCATTTT. It specifies CASSPRSGALNQPQHF.

This rearrangement joins TRBV30 to TRBJ1-1; perhaps TRBD1 as D (5 bases). Trimming took 5 bases from V and 0 from J, leaving 13 bases between them. CDR3 length equals 14 residues. Looked up from germline, CDR1 is GTSNPN and CDR2 is SVGIG (reference sequence). The CDR3 here is CAWARGTVNTEAFF. The DNA for the CDR3 is TGTGCCTGGGCTCGTGGGACTGTGAACACTGAAGCTTTCTTT.

The V call is TRBV5-8, the J call TRBJ2-3, with TRBD2 matching over 9 bases. Germline CDR1 reads SGHTS; CDR2 reads YDEGEE. V lost 4 bases to trimming and J lost 4 bases; unmatched junction nucleotides: 10. The CDR3 loop spans 16 amino acids. CDR3 sequence: CASSRVLAGEPDTQYF. The CDR3 DNA reads TGTGCCAGCAGCCGGGTGTTAGCGGGAGAACCAGATACGCAGTATTTT.

The CDR3 bases are TGCGCCAGCAGCTTGGCGGGGGGAACCTACAATGAGCAGTTCTTC. Protein: CASSLAGGTYNEQFF. The chain couples TRBV5-1 to TRBJ2-1; TRBD2 matches 7 bases. V gave up 0 bases and J gave up 2 bases; unmatched junction bases: 2. This CDR3 comprises 15 residues. Germline-derived CDR1 and CDR2 are SGHRS and YFSETQ.

CDR3: CASSTFWGVSGNTIYF. The CDR3 DNA is TGTGCCAGTAGTACCTTCTGGGGGGTATCTGGAAACACCATATATTTT. This sequence joins TRBV19 and TRBJ1-3; D possibly corresponds to TRBD1 (5 bases). Germline assignment: CDR1 LNHDA and CDR2 SQIVND (reference sequence). Trimming shortened V by 4 bases and J by 1 base, and 14 bases separated the two germline ends. The CDR3 totals 16 residues.

The rearrangement links TRBV18 to TRBJ1-1, with D perhaps matching TRBD1 (5 bases). V lost 1 base to trimming and J lost 3 bases, with 6 bases between them. Germline lookup yields CDR1 KGHSH and CDR2 LQKENI. This CDR3 spans 13 amino acids. The CDR3 loop is CASSPRGDTEAFF. As DNA, the CDR3 is TGTGCCAGCTCACCACGGGGGGACACTGAAGCTTTCTTT.

The chain has TRBV24-1 and TRBJ1-5, with D unresolved. CDR1 is KGHDR, CDR2 SFDVKD, per germline. This CDR3 has 13 residues. The V end was cut by 5 bases, the J end by 1 base, with 5 bases between. CDR3 sequence reads: CATSGRSNQPQHF. CDR3 coding DNA: TGTGCCACCAGTGGCCGGAGCAATCAGCCCCAGCATTTT.

This clone was observed a handful of times. The chain combines TRBV7-3 with TRBJ1-5; no clear D gene. CDR3 length: 13 amino acids. CDR1 is SGHTA, CDR2 FQGTGA, per germline. The ends were cut back, 0 bases at V and 4 bases at J, with 4 bases in the middle. In nucleotides, the CDR3 is TGTGCCAGCAGCTTAACGCAGAATCAGCCCCAGCATTTT. Its translation: CASSLTQNQPQHF.

This chain uses TRBV6-5 with TRBJ2-2; TRBD1 matches at 7 bases. This CDR3 is built from 14 residues. V shed 4 bases, J shed 6 bases, and the junction held 5 bases outside the gene matches. Germline assignment: CDR1 MNHEY and CDR2 SVGAGI. The CDR3 DNA reads TGTGCCAGCAGTTCAAGACAGGGCCCCGGGGAGCTGTTTTTT. Protein: CASSSRQGPGELFF.

The V gene is TRBV7-9, the J gene TRBJ2-7; maybe TRBD1 (5 bases). Germline lookup yields CDR1 SEHNR and CDR2 FQNEAQ (reference sequence). V shed 5 bases and J shed 1 base, with 12 bases lying between them. CDR3 size: 14 residues. This chain's CDR3 is CASSTGRLSYEQYF. Here the CDR3 DNA reads TGTGCCAGCAGCACAGGACGGCTATCCTACGAGCAGTACTTC.

The J gene is TRBJ2-5, the V gene TRBV3-1 (or the pseudogene TRBV3-2); 8 bases are shared with TRBD2. Trimming at V came to 1 base and at J to 5 bases, leaving 9 bases not matched to a gene. Germline values: CDR1 LGHDT, CDR2 YNNKEL (reference sequence). The CDR3 covers 16 residues. The CDR3 DNA reads as TGTGCCAGCAGCCAAGCGACCGGGACTAGAGGGGAGACCCAGTACTTC. The encoded protein is CASSQATGTRGETQYF.

This chain uses TRBV28 with TRBJ1-5; 9 bases match TRBD1. CDR1 is MDHEN and CDR2 is SYDVKM in the germline V gene. CDR3 size: 17 residues. J lost 1 base, V lost 4 bases, and 8 bases had no gene match. The CDR3 sequence: CASSSQGAYLSNQPQHF. Here the CDR3 DNA reads TGTGCCAGCAGTTCACAGGGGGCCTACTTGAGCAATCAGCCCCAGCATTTT.

This rearrangement joins TRBV5-1 to TRBJ2-7; tentative D call: TRBD2 (6 bases). Per the germline V gene, CDR1 is SGHRS and CDR2 is YFSETQ. V was trimmed by 0 bases and J by 5 bases, leaving 12 bases between them. This CDR3 spans 14 amino acids. This CDR3 reads CASSLVAGGNEQYF. For the CDR3, the DNA is TGCGCCAGCAGCTTGGTAGCCGGGGGTAACGAGCAGTACTTC.

The genes are TRBV18 and TRBJ1-3, with D possibly matching TRBD1 (5 bases). The V end lost 3 bases, the J end lost 0 bases, and 9 bases lay between the germline ends. Per the germline V gene, CDR1 is KGHSH and CDR2 is LQKENI. The CDR3 consists of 15 residues. DNA of the CDR3: TGTGCCAGCTCACCCGACAGAGCCTCTGGAAACACCATATATTTT. As protein: CASSPDRASGNTIYF.